A single sample gave rise to the 32 T cell receptor beta chains below, sequenced in a study of post-analysis software for immune sequencing data. Study-wide results and caveats: Patients showed TRBV5-6, TRBV5-1 and TRBV20-1 among five TRBV segments more frequent than in controls.

Incorporated into the TCR beta cDNA libraries were unique molecular identifiers, which served to reduce PCR and sequencing biases. One entry per CDR3 protein results from TCRdb running MiXCR on the PCR reads. The sample has 800,000 to 950,000 distinct CDR3 sequences, roughly 50% seen once. Their antigen targets remain unknown. Sequenced input: blood. The receptors come from a girl aged 5-17 years with multiple sclerosis.

This chain links TRBV11-1 with TRBJ2-6; D gene uncertain. Trimming shortened V by 5 bases and J by 0 bases, and 8 bases separated the two germline ends. The CDR3 has 15 residues. CDR1 is SGHAT and CDR2 is FQDESV in the germline V gene (reference sequence). In nucleotides, the CDR3 is TGTGCCAGCAGCAGAGGTGACTCTGGGGCCAACGTCCTGACTTTC. This codes for CASSRGDSGANVLTF.

The sample holds one count of this clonotype. The chain combines TRBV5-1 with TRBJ1-1; TRBD1 is a possible D gene (5 bases). The germline CDR1 and CDR2 sequences are SGHRS and YFSETQ. The CDR3 length is 14 residues. V lost 4 bases and J lost 8, with 18 bases in between. The CDR3 spells CASSLEGWDTEAFF. The CDR3 nucleotides are TGCGCCAGCAGCCTGGAGGGGTGGGATACGGAAGCTTTCTTT. Complete variable domain (other parts from reference TRBV5-1 and TRBJ1-1): KAGVTQTPRYLIKTRGQQVTLSCSPISGHRSVSWYQQTPGQGLQFLFEYFSETQRNKGNFPGRFSGRQFSNSRSEMNVSTLELGDSALYLCASSLEGWDTEAFFGQGTRLTVV.

At least ten counts were recorded for this clonotype. The chain recombines TRBV5-6 with TRBJ2-5, with TRBD1 as a possible D gene (6 bases). This CDR3 comprises 18 residues. The germline CDR1 and CDR2 sequences are SGHDT and YYEEEE. The germline V and J ends were trimmed by 4 bases and 5 bases, with 27 bases remaining between them. For the CDR3, the DNA is TGTGCCAGCAGCCAACCCGGGACACGGGGTTGGTTAGGGGAGACCCAGTACTTC. Protein sequence: CASSQPGTRGWLGETQYF.

This clonotype was seen a handful of times. The V and J genes are TRBV7-9 and TRBJ2-5; the D is unclear. CDR1 and CDR2 (germline): SEHNR, FQNEAQ (reference sequence). The V and J ends lost 5 bases and 5 bases respectively, with 12 bases between them. CDR3 length: 13 residues. The CDR3 coding sequence is TGTGCCAGCAGCCAAAGTACTCATGAGACCCAGTACTTC. The encoded protein is CASSQSTHETQYF.

The rearrangement joins TRBV7-2 to TRBJ2-5; 8 bases align to TRBD2. V dropped 4 bases and J dropped 5; count of bases not matched to a gene: 9. Germline CDR1 reads SGHTA; CDR2 reads FQGNSA. This CDR3 is built from 15 residues. This chain's CDR3 is CASSSKAGVMETQYF. The CDR3 DNA is TGTGCCAGCAGCTCCAAAGCGGGAGTAATGGAGACCCAGTACTTC.

V and J are TRBV29-1 and TRBJ1-2; D gene unclear. The germline V gene has CDR1 SQVTM and CDR2 ANQGSEA. V lost 7 bases to trimming and J lost 3 bases, with 3 bases between them. The CDR3 runs 9 residues. CDR3 nucleotides: TGCAGCGCACACTATGGCTACACCTTC. It encodes CSAHYGYTF.

This clonotype came up a few times. This sequence joins TRBV12-3 or TRBV12-4 and TRBJ2-3; maybe TRBD2 (5 bases). Between the trimmed V and J ends, which lost 5 bases and 0 bases, there was a span of 12 bases. The CDR3 runs 15 residues. The chain's CDR3 is CASSRRRPSTDTQYF. CDR3 sequence (DNA): TGTGCCAGCAGTCGCAGGAGGCCAAGCACAGATACGCAGTATTTT.

This clonotype was counted a few times. The chain couples TRBV10-3 to TRBJ2-4; D unclear. The DNA end is more similar to TRBJ2-7, so the J call may be wrong. The CDR3 is 13 amino acids. From germline, CDR1 is ENHRY and CDR2 SYGVKD. DNA of the CDR3: TGTGCCACATCTTTGGGAACTTCGGGCGAGCAGTACTTC. As protein: CATSLGTSGEQYF.

This clonotype was recorded once. The chain is built from TRBV20-1 and TRBJ2-7, with a weak D call TRBD2 (6 bases). The CDR3 spans 15 residues. Trimming shortened V by 0 bases and J by 0 bases, and 12 bases separated the two germline ends. Germline V lookup: CDR1 DFQATT, CDR2 SNEGSKA (reference sequence). The DNA for the CDR3 is TGCAGTGCTAGAGATCAGTGGGGACTCTCCTACGAGCAGTACTTC. Its translation: CSARDQWGLSYEQYF.

The rearrangement joins TRBV10-3 to TRBJ1-2, with TRBD1 matching over 8 bases. Germline CDR1 reads ENHRY; CDR2 reads SYGVKD. V gave up 1 base and J gave up 4 bases; unmatched junction bases: 5. The CDR3 consists of 15 residues. Here the CDR3 reads CAISEWDRPSYGYTF. In DNA, the CDR3 is TGTGCCATCAGTGAGTGGGACAGGCCTAGCTATGGCTACACCTTC.

This clonotype was picked up a small number of times. J is TRBJ2-6 and V is TRBV5-1, with TRBD1 identical over 11 bases. Germline V gives CDR1 SGHRS, CDR2 YFSETQ. CDR3 size: 19 residues. V shed 4 bases, J shed 2 bases, and the junction held 11 bases outside the gene matches. This chain's CDR3 is CASSLALGTGGTGANVLTF. In nucleotides, the CDR3 is TGCGCCAGCAGCCTAGCCTTGGGGACAGGGGGAACTGGGGCCAACGTCCTGACTTTC.

The CDR3, as DNA: TGTGCCAGCAGTTTTAGGGGACAGGGTCAAGAGACCCAGTACTTC. It encodes CASSFRGQGQETQYF. V and J are TRBV12-3 or TRBV12-4 and TRBJ2-4, with 9 nucleotides matching TRBD1. The end of the DNA aligns better with TRBJ2-5, so the J call may be wrong. This CDR3 region has 15 residues.

The chain links TRBV5-1 to TRBJ2-1; TRBD2 matches 11 bases. V trimming: 4 bases; J trimming: 9 bases; junction bases outside the gene matches: 9. In germline, CDR1 is SGHRS, CDR2 YFSETQ. The CDR3 runs 15 residues. Here the CDR3 reads CASSLLAGDRLEQFF. CDR3 sequence (DNA): TGCGCCAGCAGCCTACTAGCGGGAGATAGGCTTGAGCAGTTCTTC.

This chain uses TRBV29-1 with TRBJ1-1, with no clear D. The CDR3 consists of 15 residues. Deletions cut 4 bases from V and 2 bases from J, with 17 bases between. Germline V gives CDR1 SQVTM, CDR2 ANQGSEA. DNA of the CDR3: TGCAGCGTTGGGGTAAAAAACAGAGTCAACACTGAAGCTTTCTTT. Protein sequence: CSVGVKNRVNTEAFF.

CDR3 residues: CASSGDRIYGYTF. Here the CDR3 DNA reads TGTGCCAGCAGTGGGGACAGGATCTATGGCTACACCTTC. The chain has TRBV12-3 or TRBV12-4 and TRBJ1-2; TRBD1 matches at 8 bases. Trimming cost V 5 bases and J 4 bases; bases outside gene matches: 3. The CDR3 runs to 13 residues.

The chain couples TRBV12-3 or TRBV12-4 to TRBJ2-7, with 8 bases aligning to TRBD2. The CDR3 is 15 amino acids. V shed 7 bases and J 4 bases; nucleotides not matched to a gene: 12. The CDR3 DNA reads as TGTGCCAGCACTCTCGGGACTAGTCGAACTTACGAGCAGTACTTC. This gives the protein CASTLGTSRTYEQYF.

This chain's CDR3 is CASSARDRGSYNEQYF. CDR3 DNA: TGCGCCAGCAGCGCCCGGGACAGGGGCTCCTACAATGAGCAGTACTTC. V usage is TRBV5-1 and J usage is TRBJ2-1; 10 bases match TRBD1. The DNA end is more similar to TRBJ2-7, so the J call may be wrong. The CDR3 is made up of 16 amino acids. The germline V gene encodes CDR1 SGHRS and CDR2 YFSETQ.

The V gene is TRBV29-1, the J gene TRBJ2-4; 8 bases map to TRBD1. The tail of the sequence fits TRBJ2-7 better, so the J call may be wrong. Germline values: CDR1 SQVTM, CDR2 ANQGSEA. This CDR3 is built from 11 residues. Written as DNA, the CDR3 is TGCAGCGCCGAGACAGGGGACGAGCAGTACTTC. It encodes CSAETGDEQYF.

The V and J genes are TRBV6-2 or TRBV6-3 and TRBJ1-1, with TRBD1 matching over 8 bases. The V segment lost 6 bases and the J segment 2 bases; nucleotides outside the gene matches: 11. The CDR3 spans 16 residues. From germline, CDR1 is MNHEY and CDR2 SVGEGT. The CDR3 region is CASRSGQGVGNTEAFF. In nucleotides, the CDR3 is TGTGCCAGCAGAAGCGGACAGGGTGTCGGAAACACTGAAGCTTTCTTT.

The chain couples TRBV5-1 to TRBJ2-1; 10 nucleotides agree with TRBD2. The junction had 6 bases not matched to a gene; V was cut back by 0 bases and J by 6 bases. Germline V gene lookup returns CDR1 SGHRS and CDR2 YFSETQ. CDR3 length equals 16 residues. The chain's CDR3 is CASSLDPSGRANEQFF. CDR3 coding DNA: TGCGCCAGCAGCTTGGATCCGAGCGGGAGGGCCAATGAGCAGTTCTTC.

This clonotype was counted only a few times. The chain couples TRBV7-9 to TRBJ2-5, with D perhaps TRBD1 (6 bases). V was shortened by 5 bases and J by 2 bases, with 15 bases between the two germline ends. The CDR3 is made up of 15 amino acids. CDR1 is SEHNR and CDR2 is FQNEAQ in the germline V gene (reference sequence). The CDR3, as DNA: TGTGCCAGCAGCCAAGGTTACGGGACACAAGAGACCCAGTACTTC. Amino acid sequence: CASSQGYGTQETQYF.

V and J are TRBV7-9 and TRBJ1-4; D not resolved. Germline CDR1 and CDR2: SEHNR and FQNEAQ (reference sequence). The ends were cut back, 5 bases at V and 6 bases at J, with 19 bases in the middle. This CDR3 is built from 16 residues. The CDR3 DNA reads as TGTGCCAGCAGCCCCTACGGGGTCGGGAGGGATGAAAAACTGTTTTTT. This encodes CASSPYGVGRDEKLFF.

This clonotype was seen only once. The chain uses TRBV7-9 and TRBJ2-1, with D perhaps matching TRBD1 (6 bases). Trimming pared 5 bases from V and 5 bases from J, leaving 16 bases between. Germline CDR1 is SEHNR and CDR2 is FQNEAQ (reference sequence). The CDR3 is 15 residues long. In DNA form, the CDR3 reads TGTGCCAGCAGCGATCCAGGGGAAGGAGACAATGAGCAGTTCTTC. Its protein product is CASSDPGEGDNEQFF.

The chain has TRBV18 and TRBJ2-4; a possible D gene is TRBD1 (6 bases). Judging by the DNA end, TRBJ2-7 fits better; the J call may be wrong. This CDR3 has 15 residues. Germline CDR1 and CDR2: KGHSH and LQKENI. CDR3 bases: TGTGCCAGCTCACGATCCACAGGGAACTCCTACGAGCAGTACTTC. Its translation is CASSRSTGNSYEQYF.

The J gene is TRBJ2-3, the V gene TRBV2; 8 nucleotides agree with TRBD2. After removal of 5 bases from V and 0 bases from J, the junction contained 7 bases not matched to a gene. The CDR3 contains 16 residues. Germline assignment: CDR1 SNHLY and CDR2 FYNNEI. CDR3 region: CASSQVRGGSTDTQYF. In nucleotides, the CDR3 is TGTGCCAGCAGTCAGGTTCGGGGGGGAAGCACAGATACGCAGTATTTT.

The V and J genes are TRBV12-3 or TRBV12-4 and TRBJ2-7; no firm D call. The CDR3 has 13 residues. V lost 6 bases and J lost 3, with 12 bases in between. Written as DNA, the CDR3 is TGTGCCAGCAGCCCCAGTCGGGTCTACGAGCAGTACTTC. Encoded protein: CASSPSRVYEQYF.

This clonotype was seen more than once but under ten times. The chain has TRBV27 and TRBJ2-6; TRBD1 aligns across 8 bases. Per the germline V gene, CDR1 is MNHEY and CDR2 is SMNVEV (reference sequence). The CDR3 extends over 18 amino acids. With V trimmed by 6 bases and J by 2 bases, 12 bases remained unmatched. The DNA for the CDR3 is TGTGCCAGCAGCCTCCGGCCAGGGGGCTTAACTGGGGCCAACGTCCTGACTTTC. It specifies CASSLRPGGLTGANVLTF.

The chain employs TRBV5-1 and TRBJ2-5, with 7 bases identical to TRBD1. The V gene's germline CDR1 is SGHRS and CDR2 YFSETQ. The CDR3 is made up of 15 amino acids. After removal of 4 bases from V and 2 bases from J, the junction contained 8 bases not matched to a gene. The CDR3 reads CASSQQGNGQETQYF. CDR3 nucleotide sequence: TGCGCCAGCAGCCAACAGGGGAATGGGCAAGAGACCCAGTACTTC.

This chain links TRBV12-3 or TRBV12-4 with TRBJ1-2, with D perhaps TRBD1 (6 bases). The CDR3 totals 12 residues. With 5 bases removed from V and 6 bases from J, the gap between germline ends came to 10 bases. CDR3 region: CASSGNRDGYTF. The CDR3 DNA follows: TGTGCCAGCAGTGGCAACAGGGATGGCTACACCTTC.

V and J are TRBV7-2 and TRBJ1-1; 9 bases match TRBD1. The CDR3 totals 13 residues. V shed 11 bases, J shed 0 bases, and the junction held 4 bases outside the gene matches. Germline V gene sequence: CDR1 SGHTA, CDR2 FQGNSA. DNA for the CDR3: TGTGCCGTAGGGACAGGGATGAACACTGAAGCTTTCTTT. Protein: CAVGTGMNTEAFF.

The chain joins TRBV7-2 to TRBJ2-1; 8 positions match TRBD2. CDR3 length equals 14 residues. Germline V lookup: CDR1 SGHTA, CDR2 FQGNSA. Trimming removed 5 bases from V and 8 bases from J; junction bases left unmatched: 8. CDR3 in DNA: TGTGCCAGCAGCCTTAGCGGGGTTGGGGATGAGCAGTTCTTC. This encodes CASSLSGVGDEQFF.

The CDR3 spells CASSLQEPFYNEQFF. Written as DNA, the CDR3 is TGCGCCAGCAGCTTGCAGGAGCCTTTTTACAATGAGCAGTTCTTC. The chain recombines TRBV5-1 with TRBJ2-1; the D is unclear. The germline V gene has CDR1 SGHRS and CDR2 YFSETQ. The CDR3 consists of 15 residues. V lost 1 base and J lost 4, with 12 bases in between.